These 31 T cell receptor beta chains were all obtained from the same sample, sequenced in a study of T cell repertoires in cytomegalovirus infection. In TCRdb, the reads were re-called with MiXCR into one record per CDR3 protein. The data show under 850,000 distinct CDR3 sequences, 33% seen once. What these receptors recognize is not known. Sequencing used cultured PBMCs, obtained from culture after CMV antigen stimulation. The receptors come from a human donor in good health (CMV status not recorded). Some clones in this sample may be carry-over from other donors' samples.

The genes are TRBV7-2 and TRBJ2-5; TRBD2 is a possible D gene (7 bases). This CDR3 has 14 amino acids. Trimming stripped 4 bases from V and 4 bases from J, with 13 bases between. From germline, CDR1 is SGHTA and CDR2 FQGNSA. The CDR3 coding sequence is TGTGCCAGCAGCTCGCGGGGGCCAGGAGAGACCCAGTACTTC. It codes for CASSSRGPGETQYF.

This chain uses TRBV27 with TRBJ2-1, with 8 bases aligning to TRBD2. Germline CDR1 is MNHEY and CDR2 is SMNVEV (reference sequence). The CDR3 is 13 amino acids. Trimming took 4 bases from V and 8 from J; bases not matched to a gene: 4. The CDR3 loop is CASSWTSLDEQFF. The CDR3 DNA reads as TGTGCCAGCAGTTGGACTAGCCTCGATGAGCAGTTCTTC.

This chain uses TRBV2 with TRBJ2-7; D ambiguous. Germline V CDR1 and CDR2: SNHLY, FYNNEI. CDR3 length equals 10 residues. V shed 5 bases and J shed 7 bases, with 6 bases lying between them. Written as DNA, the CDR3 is TGTGCCAGCAGTTCCGAAGAGCAGTACTTC. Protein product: CASSSEEQYF.

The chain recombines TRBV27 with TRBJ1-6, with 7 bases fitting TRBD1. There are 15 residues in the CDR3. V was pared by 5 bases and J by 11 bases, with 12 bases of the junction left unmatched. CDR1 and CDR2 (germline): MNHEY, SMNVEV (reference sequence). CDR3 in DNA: TGTGCCAGCAGTCATACGACAGGGATGAAGGCACCCCTCCACTTT. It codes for CASSHTTGMKAPLHF.

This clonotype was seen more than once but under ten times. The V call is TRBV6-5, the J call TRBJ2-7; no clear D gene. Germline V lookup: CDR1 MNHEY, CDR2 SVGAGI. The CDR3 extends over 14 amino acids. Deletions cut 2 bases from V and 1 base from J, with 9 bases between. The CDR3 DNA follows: TGTGCCAGCAGTTACCGTCCACAATCCTACGAGCAGTACTTC. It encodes CASSYRPQSYEQYF.

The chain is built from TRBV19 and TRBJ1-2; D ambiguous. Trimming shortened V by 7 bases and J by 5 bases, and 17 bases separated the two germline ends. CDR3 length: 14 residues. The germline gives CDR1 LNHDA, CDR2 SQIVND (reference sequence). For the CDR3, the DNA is TGTGCCAGTACCATCCCCAGGTCCCCGTATGGCTACACCTTC. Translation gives CASTIPRSPYGYTF.

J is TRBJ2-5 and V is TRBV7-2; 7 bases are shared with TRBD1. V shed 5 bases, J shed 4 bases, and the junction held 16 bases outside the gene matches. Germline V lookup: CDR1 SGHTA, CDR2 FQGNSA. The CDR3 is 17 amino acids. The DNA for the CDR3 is TGTGCCAGCAGCCACCCCGGGACAGCGGCTTCCATAGAGACCCAGTACTTC. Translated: CASSHPGTAASIETQYF.

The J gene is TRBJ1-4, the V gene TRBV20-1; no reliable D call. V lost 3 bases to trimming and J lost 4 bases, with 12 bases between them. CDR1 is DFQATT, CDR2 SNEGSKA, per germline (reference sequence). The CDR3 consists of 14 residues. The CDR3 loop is CSARFTAHNEKLFF. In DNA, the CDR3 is TGCAGTGCTAGGTTCACGGCCCATAATGAAAAACTGTTTTTT.

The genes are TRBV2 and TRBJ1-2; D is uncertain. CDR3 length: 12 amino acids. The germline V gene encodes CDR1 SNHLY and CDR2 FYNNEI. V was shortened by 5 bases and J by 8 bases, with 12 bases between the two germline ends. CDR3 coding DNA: TGTGCCAGCAGTTTATTCAGCGGGGGCTACACCTTC. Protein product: CASSLFSGGYTF.

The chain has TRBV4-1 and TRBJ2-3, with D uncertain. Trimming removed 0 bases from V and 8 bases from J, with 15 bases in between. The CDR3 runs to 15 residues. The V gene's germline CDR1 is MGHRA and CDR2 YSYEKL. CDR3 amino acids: CASSQDWPTPGTQYF. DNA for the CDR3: TGCGCCAGCAGCCAAGATTGGCCGACCCCGGGTACGCAGTATTTT.

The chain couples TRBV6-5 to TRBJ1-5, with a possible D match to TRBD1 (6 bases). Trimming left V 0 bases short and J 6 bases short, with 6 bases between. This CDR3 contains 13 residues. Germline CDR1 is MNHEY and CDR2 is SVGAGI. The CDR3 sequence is CASSYSRGQPQHF. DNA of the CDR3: TGTGCCAGCAGTTACTCCAGGGGTCAGCCCCAGCATTTT.

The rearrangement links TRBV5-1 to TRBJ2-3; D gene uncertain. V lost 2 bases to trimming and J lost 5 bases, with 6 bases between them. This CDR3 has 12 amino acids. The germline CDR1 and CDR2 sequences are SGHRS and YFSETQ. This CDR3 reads CASSFQLDTQYF. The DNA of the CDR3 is TGCGCCAGCAGCTTCCAGTTAGATACGCAGTATTTT.

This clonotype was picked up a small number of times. The chain's CDR3 is CASKLRTGREQFF. The CDR3 coding sequence is TGTGCCAGCAAGTTACGGACGGGTAGGGAGCAGTTCTTC. The J gene is TRBJ2-1, the V gene TRBV6-6; D not certain. Germline lookup yields CDR1 MNHNY and CDR2 SVGAGI (reference sequence). The CDR3 is 13 residues long. Trimming shortened V by 7 bases and J by 10 bases, and 17 bases separated the two germline ends.

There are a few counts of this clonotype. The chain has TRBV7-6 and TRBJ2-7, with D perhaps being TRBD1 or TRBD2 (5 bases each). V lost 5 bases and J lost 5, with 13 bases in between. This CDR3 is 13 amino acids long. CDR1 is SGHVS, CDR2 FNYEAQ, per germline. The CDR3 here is CASSVGPSDEQYF. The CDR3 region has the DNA TGTGCCAGCAGCGTGGGACCATCGGACGAGCAGTACTTC.

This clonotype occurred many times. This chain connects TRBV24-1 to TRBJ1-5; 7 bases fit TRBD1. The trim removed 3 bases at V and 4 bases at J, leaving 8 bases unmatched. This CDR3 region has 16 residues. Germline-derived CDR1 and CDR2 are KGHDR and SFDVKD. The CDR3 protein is CATSDGSRGRNQPQHF. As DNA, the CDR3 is TGTGCCACCAGTGATGGTTCCAGGGGGAGGAATCAGCCCCAGCATTTT.

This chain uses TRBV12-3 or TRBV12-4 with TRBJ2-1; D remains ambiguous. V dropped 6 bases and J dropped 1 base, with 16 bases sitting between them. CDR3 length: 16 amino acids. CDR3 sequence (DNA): TGTGCCAGCAGCGATCTCGCTGTTTTATCCTACAATGAGCAGTTCTTC. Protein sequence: CASSDLAVLSYNEQFF.

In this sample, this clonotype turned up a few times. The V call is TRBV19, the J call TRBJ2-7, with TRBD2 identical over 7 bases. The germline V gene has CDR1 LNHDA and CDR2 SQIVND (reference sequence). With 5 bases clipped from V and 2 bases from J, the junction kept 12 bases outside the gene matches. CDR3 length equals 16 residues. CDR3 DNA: TGTGCCAGTAGTCCGAAAGAGCGGGGCGGAACCTACGAGCAGTACTTC. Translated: CASSPKERGGTYEQYF. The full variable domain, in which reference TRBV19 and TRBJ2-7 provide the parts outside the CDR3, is DGGITQSPKYLFRKEGQNVTLSCEQNLNHDAMYWYRQDPGQGLRLIYYSQIVNDFQKGDIAEGYSVSREKKESFPLTVTSAQKNPTAFYLCASSPKERGGTYEQYFGPGTRLTVT.

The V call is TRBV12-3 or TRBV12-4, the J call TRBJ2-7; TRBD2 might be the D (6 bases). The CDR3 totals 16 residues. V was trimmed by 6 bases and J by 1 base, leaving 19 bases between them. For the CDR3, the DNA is TGTGCCAGCAGCCCTCCGGGACTCATTCGATCCTACGAGCAGTACTTC. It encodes CASSPPGLIRSYEQYF.

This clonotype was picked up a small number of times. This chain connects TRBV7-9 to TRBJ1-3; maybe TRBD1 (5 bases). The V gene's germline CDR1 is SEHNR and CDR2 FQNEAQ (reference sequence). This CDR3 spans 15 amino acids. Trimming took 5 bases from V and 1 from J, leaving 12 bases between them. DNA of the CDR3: TGTGCCAGCAGCCCACCCGGGACTTCTGGAAACACCATATATTTT. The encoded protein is CASSPPGTSGNTIYF.

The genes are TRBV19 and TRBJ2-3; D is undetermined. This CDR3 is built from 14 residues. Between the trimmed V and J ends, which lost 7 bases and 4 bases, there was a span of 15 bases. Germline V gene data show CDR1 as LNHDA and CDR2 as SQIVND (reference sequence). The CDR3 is CASKVDHYADTQYF. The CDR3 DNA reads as TGTGCCAGTAAGGTGGATCACTACGCAGATACGCAGTATTTT.

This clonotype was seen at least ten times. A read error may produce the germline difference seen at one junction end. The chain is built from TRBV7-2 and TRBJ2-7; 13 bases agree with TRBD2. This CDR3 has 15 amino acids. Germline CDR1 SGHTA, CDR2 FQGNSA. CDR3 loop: CASSTTSGLAGEGGF. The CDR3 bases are TGTGCCAGCAGCACAACTTCCGGACTAGCGGGAGAAGGCGGGTTC.

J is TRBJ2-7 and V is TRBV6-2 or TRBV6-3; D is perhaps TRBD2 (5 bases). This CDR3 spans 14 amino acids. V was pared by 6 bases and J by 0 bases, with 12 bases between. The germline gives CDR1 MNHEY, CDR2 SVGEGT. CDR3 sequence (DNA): TGTGCCAGCAGAGCGACCCGGGGCTCCTACGAGCAGTACTTC. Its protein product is CASRATRGSYEQYF.

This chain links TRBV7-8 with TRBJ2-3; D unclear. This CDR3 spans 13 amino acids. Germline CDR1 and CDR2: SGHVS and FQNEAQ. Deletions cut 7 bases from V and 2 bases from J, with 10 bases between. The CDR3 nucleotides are TGTGCCAGCACTACGCAGAACACAGATACGCAGTATTTT. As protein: CASTTQNTDTQYF.

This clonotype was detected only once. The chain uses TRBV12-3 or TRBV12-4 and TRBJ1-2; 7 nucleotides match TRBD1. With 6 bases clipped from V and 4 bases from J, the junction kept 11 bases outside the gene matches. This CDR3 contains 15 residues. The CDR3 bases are TGTGCCAGCAGCGACCGAGGACAGGCCTCCTATGGCTACACCTTC. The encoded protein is CASSDRGQASYGYTF.

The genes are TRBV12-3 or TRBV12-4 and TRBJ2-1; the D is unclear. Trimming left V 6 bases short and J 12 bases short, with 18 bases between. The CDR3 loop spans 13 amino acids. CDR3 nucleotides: TGTGCCAGCAGCCGCACCCTTACTCCGGTGCAGTTCTTC. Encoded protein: CASSRTLTPVQFF.

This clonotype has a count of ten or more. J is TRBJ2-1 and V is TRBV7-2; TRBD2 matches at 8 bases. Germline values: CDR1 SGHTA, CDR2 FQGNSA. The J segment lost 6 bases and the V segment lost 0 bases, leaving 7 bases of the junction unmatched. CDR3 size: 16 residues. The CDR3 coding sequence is TGTGCCAGCAGCTTAGCACCGACTAGCGCAGGCAATGAGCAGTTCTTC. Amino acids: CASSLAPTSAGNEQFF.

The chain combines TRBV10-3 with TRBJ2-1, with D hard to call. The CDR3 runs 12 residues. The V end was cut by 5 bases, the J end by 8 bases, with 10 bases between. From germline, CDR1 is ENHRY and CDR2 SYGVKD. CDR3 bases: TGTGCCATCAGTCCAAGGACGGATGAGCAGTTCTTC. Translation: CAISPRTDEQFF.

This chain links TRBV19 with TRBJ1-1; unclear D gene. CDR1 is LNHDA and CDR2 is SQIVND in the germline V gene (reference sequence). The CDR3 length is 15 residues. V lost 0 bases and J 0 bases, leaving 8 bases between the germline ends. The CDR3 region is CASSIDPGLNTEAFF. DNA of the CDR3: TGTGCCAGTAGTATAGATCCCGGTTTGAACACTGAAGCTTTCTTT.

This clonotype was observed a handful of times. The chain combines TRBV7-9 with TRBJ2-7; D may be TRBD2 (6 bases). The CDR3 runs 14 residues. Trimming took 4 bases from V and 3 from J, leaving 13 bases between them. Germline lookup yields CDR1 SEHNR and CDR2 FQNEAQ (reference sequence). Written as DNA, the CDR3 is TGTGCCAGCAGCTCCCACCTGGGAGGCTACGAGCAGTACTTC. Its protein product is CASSSHLGGYEQYF.

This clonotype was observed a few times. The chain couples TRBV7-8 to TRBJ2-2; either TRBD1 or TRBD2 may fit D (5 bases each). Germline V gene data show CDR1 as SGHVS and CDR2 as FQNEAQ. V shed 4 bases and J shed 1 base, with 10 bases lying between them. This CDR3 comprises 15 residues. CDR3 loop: CASSSGRMNTGELFF. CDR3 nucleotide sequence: TGTGCCAGCAGCTCGGGACGGATGAACACCGGGGAGCTGTTTTTT.

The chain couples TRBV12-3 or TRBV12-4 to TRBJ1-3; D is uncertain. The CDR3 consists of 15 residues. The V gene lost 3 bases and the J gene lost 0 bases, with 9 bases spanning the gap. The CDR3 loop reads CASSFTRTSGNTIYF. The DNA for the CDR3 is TGTGCCAGCAGTTTTACAAGAACCTCTGGAAACACCATATATTTT.